This TCR beta chain was found in a study of blood T cell repertoires in COVID-19. Study information: The origin of the acute and convalescent COVID-19 samples was the United States, Italy and Spain.

Seattle patient enrollment occurred during active infection, with longitudinal follow-up thereafter. The CDR3 runs to 14 residues. Germline values: CDR1 LGHNA, CDR2 YSLEER. Trimming took 4 bases from V and 2 from J; bases not matched to a gene: 3. In the original analysis: Estimation of nucleated cell counts relied on the amplification of reference gene primers. This table comes from immunoSEQ multiplex PCR, and its TCRdb copy is limited to in-frame clones, with some not included. V and J calls and clone size are those listed in that table; D and trimming were worked out from the DNA. Among about 310,000 clones listed, roughly 90% were seen once.

The TCR was taken from a woman aged 40 to 50 with COVID-19, enrolled during active disease. The sample was peripheral blood. V is TRBV4-3 and J is TRBJ2-5, with 8 bases identical to TRBD1. CDR3: CASSRDRWQETQYF. CDR3 nucleotide sequence: TGCGCCAGCAGCCGGGACAGGTGGCAAGAGACCCAGTACTTC.